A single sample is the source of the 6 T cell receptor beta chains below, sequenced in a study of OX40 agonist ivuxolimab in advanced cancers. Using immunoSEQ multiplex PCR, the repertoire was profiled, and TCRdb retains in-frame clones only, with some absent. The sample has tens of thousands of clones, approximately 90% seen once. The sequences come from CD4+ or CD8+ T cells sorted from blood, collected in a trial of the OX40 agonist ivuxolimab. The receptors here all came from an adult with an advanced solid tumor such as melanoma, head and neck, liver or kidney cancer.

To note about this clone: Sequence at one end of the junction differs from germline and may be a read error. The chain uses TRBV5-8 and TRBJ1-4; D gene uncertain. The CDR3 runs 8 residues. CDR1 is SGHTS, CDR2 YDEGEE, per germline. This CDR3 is CASSLDHF. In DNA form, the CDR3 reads TGTGCCAGCAGTCTGGACCATTTT.

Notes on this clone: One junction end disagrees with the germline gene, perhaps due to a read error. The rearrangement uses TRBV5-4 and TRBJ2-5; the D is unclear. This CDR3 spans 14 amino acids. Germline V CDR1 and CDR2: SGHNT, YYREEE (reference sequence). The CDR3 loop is CASSKRTGLEAQYF. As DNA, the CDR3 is TGTGCCAGCAGCAAACGGACGGGCTTAGAGGCCCAGTACTTC.

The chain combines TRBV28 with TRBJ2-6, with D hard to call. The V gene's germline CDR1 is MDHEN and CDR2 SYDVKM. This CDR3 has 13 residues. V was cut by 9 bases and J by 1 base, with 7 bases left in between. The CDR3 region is CASGFSGANVLTF. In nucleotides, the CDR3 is TGTGCCAGTGGGTTTTCTGGGGCCAACGTCCTGACTTTC. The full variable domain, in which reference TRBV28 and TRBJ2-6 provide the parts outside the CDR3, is DVKVTQSSRYLVKRTGEKVFLECVQDMDHENMFWYRQDPGLGLRLIYFSYDVKMKEKGDIPEGYSVSREKKERFSLILESASTNQTSMYLCASGFSGANVLTFGAGSRLTVL.

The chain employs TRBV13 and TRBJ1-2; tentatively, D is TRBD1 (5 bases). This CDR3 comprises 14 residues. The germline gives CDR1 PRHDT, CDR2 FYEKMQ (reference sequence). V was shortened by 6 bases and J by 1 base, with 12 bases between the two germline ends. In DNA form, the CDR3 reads TGTGCCAGCAGTTTGGGACCGAGTAACTATGGCTACACCTTC. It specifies CASSLGPSNYGYTF.

The CDR3 region is CASSLWSSSGGTDTQYF. CDR3 bases: TGTGCCAGCAGTTTATGGAGTTCTAGCGGGGGCACAGATACGCAGTATTTT. J is TRBJ2-3 and V is TRBV28; 9 nucleotides align to TRBD2. CDR3 length: 17 residues. V lost 0 bases and J lost 1; bases outside the gene matches: 5. CDR1 is MDHEN, CDR2 SYDVKM, per germline.

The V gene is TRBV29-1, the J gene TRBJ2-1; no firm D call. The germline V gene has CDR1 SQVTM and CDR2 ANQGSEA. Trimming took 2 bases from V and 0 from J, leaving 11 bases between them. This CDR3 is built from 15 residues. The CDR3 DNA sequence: TGCAGCGTTGAAATGTCCTGGAGCTCCTACAATGAGCAGTTCTTC. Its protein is CSVEMSWSSYNEQFF.